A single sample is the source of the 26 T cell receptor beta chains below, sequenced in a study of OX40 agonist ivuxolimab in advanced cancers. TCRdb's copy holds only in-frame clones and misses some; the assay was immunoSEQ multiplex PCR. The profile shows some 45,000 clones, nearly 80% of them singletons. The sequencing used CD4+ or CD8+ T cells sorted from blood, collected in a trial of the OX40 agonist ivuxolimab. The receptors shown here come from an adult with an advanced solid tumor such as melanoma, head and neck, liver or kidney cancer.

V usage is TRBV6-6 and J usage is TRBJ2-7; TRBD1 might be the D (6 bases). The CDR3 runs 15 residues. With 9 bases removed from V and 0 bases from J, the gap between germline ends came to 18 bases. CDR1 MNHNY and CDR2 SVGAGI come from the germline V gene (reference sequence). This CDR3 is CARPDGTSYSYEQYF. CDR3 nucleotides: TGTGCCAGGCCGGACGGGACATCGTACTCCTACGAGCAGTACTTC.

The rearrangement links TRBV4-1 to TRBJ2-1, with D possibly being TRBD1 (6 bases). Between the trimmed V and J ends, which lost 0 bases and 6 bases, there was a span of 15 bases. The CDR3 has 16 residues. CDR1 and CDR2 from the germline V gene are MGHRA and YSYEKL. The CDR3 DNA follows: TGCGCCAGCAGCCAAGATCCGGGCAGGGGAATCAATGAGCAGTTCTTC. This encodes CASSQDPGRGINEQFF.

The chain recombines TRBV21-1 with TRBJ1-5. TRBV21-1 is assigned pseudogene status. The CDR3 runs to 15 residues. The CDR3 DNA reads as TGTGCCAGCAGCATGGAGTGCCCCTTCAATCAGCCCCAGCATTTT. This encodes CASSMECPFNQPQHF.

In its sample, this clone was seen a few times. This chain's CDR3 is CASTQGLAINTGELFF. CDR3 coding DNA: TGTGCCAGTACCCAAGGACTAGCGATAAACACCGGGGAGCTGTTTTTT. The chain carries TRBV19 and TRBJ2-2; 9 nucleotides match TRBD2. CDR3 size: 16 residues. Germline CDR1 is LNHDA and CDR2 is SQIVND (reference sequence). Trimming took 7 bases from V and 2 from J; bases not matched to a gene: 8. Filled out from reference TRBV19 and TRBJ2-2, the complete variable domain reads DGGITQSPKYLFRKEGQNVTLSCEQNLNHDAMYWYRQDPGQGLRLIYYSQIVNDFQKGDIAEGYSVSREKKESFPLTVTSAQKNPTAFYLCASTQGLAINTGELFFGEGSRLTVL.

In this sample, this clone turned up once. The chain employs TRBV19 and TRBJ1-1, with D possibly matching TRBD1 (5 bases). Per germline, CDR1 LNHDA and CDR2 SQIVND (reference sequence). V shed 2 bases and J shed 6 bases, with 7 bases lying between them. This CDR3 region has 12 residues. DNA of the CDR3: TGTGCCAGTAGTATAAAAGGGGCTGAAGCTTTCTTT. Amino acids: CASSIKGAEAFF.

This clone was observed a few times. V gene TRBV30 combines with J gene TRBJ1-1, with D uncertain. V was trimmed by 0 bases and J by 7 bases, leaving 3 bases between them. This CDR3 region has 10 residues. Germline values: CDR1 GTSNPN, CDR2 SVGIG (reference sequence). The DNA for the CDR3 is TGTGCCTGGAGTGTCATTGAAGCTTTCTTT. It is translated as CAWSVIEAFF.

CDR3 amino acids: CASSPRTGSTGELFF. The CDR3 DNA is TGTGCCAGCAGCCCTAGGACAGGGAGCACCGGGGAGCTGTTTTTT. This chain uses TRBV11-2 with TRBJ2-2; 8 bases agree with TRBD1. Germline CDR1 is SGHAT and CDR2 is FQNNGV. The length of the CDR3 is 15 residues. The V segment lost 5 bases and the J segment 4 bases; nucleotides outside the gene matches: 6.

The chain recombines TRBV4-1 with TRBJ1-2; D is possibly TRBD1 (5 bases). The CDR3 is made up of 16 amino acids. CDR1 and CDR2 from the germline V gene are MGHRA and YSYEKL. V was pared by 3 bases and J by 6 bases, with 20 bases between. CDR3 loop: CASSQYTNGGSHGYTF. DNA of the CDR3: TGCGCCAGCAGCCAGTATACCAACGGGGGTTCCCATGGCTACACCTTC.

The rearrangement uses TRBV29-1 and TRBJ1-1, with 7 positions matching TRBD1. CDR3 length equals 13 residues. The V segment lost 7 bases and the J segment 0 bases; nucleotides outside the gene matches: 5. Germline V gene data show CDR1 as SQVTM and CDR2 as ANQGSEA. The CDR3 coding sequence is TGCAGCGCCGAACAGGGGTTGAACACTGAAGCTTTCTTT. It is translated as CSAEQGLNTEAFF.

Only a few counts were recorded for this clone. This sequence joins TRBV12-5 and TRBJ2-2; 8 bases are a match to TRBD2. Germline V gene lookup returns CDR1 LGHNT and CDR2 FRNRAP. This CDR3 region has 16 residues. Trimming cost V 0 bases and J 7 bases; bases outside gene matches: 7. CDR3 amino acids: CASGLVFGGAGGELFF. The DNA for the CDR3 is TGTGCTAGTGGTTTGGTTTTCGGGGGGGCTGGCGGGGAGCTGTTTTTT. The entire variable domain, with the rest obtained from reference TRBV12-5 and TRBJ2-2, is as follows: DARVTQTPRHKVTEMGQEVTMRCQPILGHNTVFWYRQTMMQGLELLAYFRNRAPLDDSGMPKDRFSAEMPDATLATLKIQPSEPRDSAVYFCASGLVFGGAGGELFFGEGSRLTVL.

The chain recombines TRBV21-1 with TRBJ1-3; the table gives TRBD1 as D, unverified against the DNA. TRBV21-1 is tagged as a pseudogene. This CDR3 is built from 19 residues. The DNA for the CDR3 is TGTGCCAGCAGCAGAGTAGCCGGGACAGGGAGCTTGGCTGGAAACACCATATATTTT. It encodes CASSRVAGTGSLAGNTIYF.

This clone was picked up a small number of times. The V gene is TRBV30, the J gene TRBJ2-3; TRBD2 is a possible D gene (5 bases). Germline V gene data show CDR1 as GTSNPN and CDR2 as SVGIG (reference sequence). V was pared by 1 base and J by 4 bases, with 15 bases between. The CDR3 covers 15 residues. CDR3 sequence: CAWSALFGESDTQYF. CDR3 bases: TGTGCCTGGAGTGCCCTGTTTGGGGAGTCAGATACGCAGTATTTT.

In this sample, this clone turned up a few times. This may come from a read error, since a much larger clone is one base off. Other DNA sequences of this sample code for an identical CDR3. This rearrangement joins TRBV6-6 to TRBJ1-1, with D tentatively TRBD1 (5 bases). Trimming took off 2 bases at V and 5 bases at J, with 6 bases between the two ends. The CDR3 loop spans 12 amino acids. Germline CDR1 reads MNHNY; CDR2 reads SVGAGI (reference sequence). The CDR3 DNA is TGTGCCAGCAGTTACGGGGGGACTGAAGCTTTCTTT. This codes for CASSYGGTEAFF.

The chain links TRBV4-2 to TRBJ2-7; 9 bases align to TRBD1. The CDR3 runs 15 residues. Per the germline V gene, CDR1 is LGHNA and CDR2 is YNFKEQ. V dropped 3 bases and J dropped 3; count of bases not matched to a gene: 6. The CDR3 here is CASSQEGQGFYEQYF. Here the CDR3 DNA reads TGTGCCAGCAGCCAGGAGGGACAGGGCTTCTACGAGCAGTACTTC.

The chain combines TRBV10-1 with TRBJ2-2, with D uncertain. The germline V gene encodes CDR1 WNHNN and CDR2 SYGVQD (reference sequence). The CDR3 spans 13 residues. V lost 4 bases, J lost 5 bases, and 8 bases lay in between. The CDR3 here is CASSVRETGELFF. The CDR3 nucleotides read TGCGCCAGCAGTGTTAGGGAAACCGGGGAGCTGTTTTTT.

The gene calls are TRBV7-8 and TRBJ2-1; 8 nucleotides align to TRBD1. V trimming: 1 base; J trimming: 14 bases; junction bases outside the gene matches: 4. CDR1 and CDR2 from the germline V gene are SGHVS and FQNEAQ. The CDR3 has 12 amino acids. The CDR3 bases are TGTGCCAGCAGCTTAGACACAGGGGGAGAGTTCTTC. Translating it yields CASSLDTGGEFF. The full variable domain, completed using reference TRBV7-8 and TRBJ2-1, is GAGVSQSPRYKVAKRGQDVALRCDPISGHVSLFWYQQALGQGPEFLTYFQNEAQLDKSGLPSDRFFAERPEGSVSTLKIQRTQQEDSAVYLCASSLDTGGEFFGPGTRLTVL.

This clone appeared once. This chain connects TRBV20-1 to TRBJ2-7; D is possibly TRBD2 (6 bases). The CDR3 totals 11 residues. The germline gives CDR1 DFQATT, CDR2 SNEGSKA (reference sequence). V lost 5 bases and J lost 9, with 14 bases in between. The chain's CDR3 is CSAEGLDRQYF. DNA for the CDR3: TGCAGTGCTGAGGGACTCGACCGGCAGTACTTC.

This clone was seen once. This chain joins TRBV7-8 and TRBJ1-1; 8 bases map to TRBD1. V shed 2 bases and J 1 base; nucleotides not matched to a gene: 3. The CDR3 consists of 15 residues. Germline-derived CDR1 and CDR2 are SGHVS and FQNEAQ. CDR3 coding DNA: TGTGCCAGCAGCTTATCAGGACAGGGGAACACTGAAGCTTTCTTT. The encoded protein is CASSLSGQGNTEAFF.

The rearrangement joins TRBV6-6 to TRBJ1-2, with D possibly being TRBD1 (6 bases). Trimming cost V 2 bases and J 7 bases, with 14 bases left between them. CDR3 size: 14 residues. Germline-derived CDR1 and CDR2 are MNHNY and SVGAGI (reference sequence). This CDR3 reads CASSYGNRERGYTF. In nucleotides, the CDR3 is TGTGCCAGCAGTTACGGGAACAGGGAGCGTGGCTACACCTTC.

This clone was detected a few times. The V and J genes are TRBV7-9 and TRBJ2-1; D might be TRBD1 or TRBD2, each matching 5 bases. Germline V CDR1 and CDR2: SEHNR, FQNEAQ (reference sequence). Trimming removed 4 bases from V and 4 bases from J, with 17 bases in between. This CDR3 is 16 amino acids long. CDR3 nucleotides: TGTGCCAGCAGCTCGTTCATAGCGAGGGGTTACAATGAGCAGTTCTTC. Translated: CASSSFIARGYNEQFF.

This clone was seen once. CDR3 sequence reads: CASSLAIDTQYF. CDR3 DNA sequence: TGTGCCAGCAGCTTAGCGATAGATACGCAGTATTTT. The rearrangement joins TRBV11-2 to TRBJ2-3, with D hard to call. The CDR3 is made up of 12 amino acids. The germline CDR1 and CDR2 sequences are SGHAT and FQNNGV. Trimming took off 1 base at V and 5 bases at J, with 4 bases between the two ends.

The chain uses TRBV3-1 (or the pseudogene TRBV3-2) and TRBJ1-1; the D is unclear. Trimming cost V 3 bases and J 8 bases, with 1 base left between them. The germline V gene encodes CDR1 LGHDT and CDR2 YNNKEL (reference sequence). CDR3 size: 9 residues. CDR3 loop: CASSHEAFF. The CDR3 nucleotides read TGTGCCAGCAGCCACGAAGCTTTCTTT.

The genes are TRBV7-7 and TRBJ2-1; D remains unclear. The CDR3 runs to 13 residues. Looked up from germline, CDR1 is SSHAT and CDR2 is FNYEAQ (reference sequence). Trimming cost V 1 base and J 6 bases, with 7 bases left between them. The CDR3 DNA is TGTGCCAGCAGCTTAGGATCTACCAATGAGCAGTTCTTC. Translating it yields CASSLGSTNEQFF.

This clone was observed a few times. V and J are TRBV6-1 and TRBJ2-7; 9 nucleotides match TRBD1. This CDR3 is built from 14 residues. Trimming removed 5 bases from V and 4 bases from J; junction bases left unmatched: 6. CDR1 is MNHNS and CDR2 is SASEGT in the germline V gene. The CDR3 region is CASSWTGEQYEQYF. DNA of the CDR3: TGTGCCAGCAGTTGGACAGGGGAGCAGTACGAGCAGTACTTC.

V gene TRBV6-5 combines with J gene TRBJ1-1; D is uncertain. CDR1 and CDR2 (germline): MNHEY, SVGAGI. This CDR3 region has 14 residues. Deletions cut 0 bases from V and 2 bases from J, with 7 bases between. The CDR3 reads CASSYSALNTEAFF. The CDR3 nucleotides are TGTGCCAGCAGTTACTCGGCCCTTAACACTGAAGCTTTCTTT.

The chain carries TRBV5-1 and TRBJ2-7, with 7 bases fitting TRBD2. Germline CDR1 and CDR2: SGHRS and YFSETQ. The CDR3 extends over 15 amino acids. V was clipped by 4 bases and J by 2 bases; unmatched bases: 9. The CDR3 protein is CASSPGGGATYEQYF. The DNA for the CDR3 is TGCGCCAGCAGCCCGGGAGGAGGGGCGACCTACGAGCAGTACTTC.